This T cell receptor (beta chain) was documented in a study of T cell clones after liver transplantation. As for the study in general: A pre-transplant mixed lymphocyte reaction with TCRbeta sequencing defined graft-donor-reactive clones followed in post-transplant blood.

This clone was seen a handful of times. The antigen remains unidentified. Study-wide findings and caveats: In a couple of subjects, few donor cells limited the measurable donor-reactive repertoire.

Sequenced by immunoSEQ multiplex PCR; TCRdb stores in-frame clones only, minus some. Among 98,000 or so clones, 80% to 85% were seen once, and the ten largest hold over 0.9%. The clonotype comes from a human donor who received a liver transplant. Specimen: CD4+ T cells from blood, collected before liver transplant.

The CDR3 here is CASSSRTGGWNGYTF. Here the CDR3 DNA reads TGTGCCAGCAGTTCCCGGACAGGGGGCTGGAATGGCTACACCTTC. This rearrangement joins TRBV28 to TRBJ1-2; 11 nucleotides line up with TRBD1. V gave up 4 bases and J gave up 6 bases; unmatched junction bases: 7. CDR3 size: 15 residues. Per the germline V gene, CDR1 is MDHEN and CDR2 is SYDVKM.